Below are 25 T cell receptor beta chains sequenced from a single sample in a study of T cells expressing NK-cell markers. TCRdb re-called the 5' RACE reads; every CDR3 protein appears as one record, without DNA. Its listing shows roughly 450,000 distinct CDR3 sequences. The sequenced material came from blood T cells: a sorted CD56 or NKG2C T cell subset, CD4+ or CD8+ T cells, or bulk PBMC T cells (not recorded which). These receptors were taken from a woman in her 50s in good health.

The V call is TRBV6-1, the J call TRBJ1-5. This CDR3 is built from 11 residues. Per germline, CDR1 MNHNS and CDR2 SASEGT. CDR3 sequence: CASSLGQRQHF.

The CDR3 sequence is CSARGSTGNYGYTF. The J gene is TRBJ1-2, the V gene TRBV20-1; TCRdb names TRBD1, which stays unverified in the absence of DNA. The CDR3 is made up of 14 amino acids. Germline CDR1 is DFQATT and CDR2 is SNEGSKA (reference sequence).

The chain employs TRBV5-1 and TRBJ2-2; TCRdb reports TRBD2, a call that lacks DNA to check it against. Looked up from germline, CDR1 is SGHRS and CDR2 is YFSETQ. The CDR3 is 18 amino acids. This CDR3 is CASSLGGSGRLVTGELFF.

This chain joins TRBV28 and TRBJ2-7; TCRdb returns TRBD1, unconfirmable since there is no DNA. This CDR3 is 17 amino acids long. Germline values: CDR1 MDHEN, CDR2 SYDVKM. The CDR3: CASSFPRRQGRTYEQYF. Combining the CDR3 with reference TRBV28 and TRBJ2-7 gives the whole variable domain DVKVTQSSRYLVKRTGEKVFLECVQDMDHENMFWYRQDPGLGLRLIYFSYDVKMKEKGDIPEGYSVSREKKERFSLILESASTNQTSMYLCASSFPRRQGRTYEQYFGPGTRLTVT.

The chain joins TRBV4-1 to TRBJ2-3; TCRdb designates TRBD1, a call that cannot be tested without DNA. CDR3 length: 17 residues. From germline, CDR1 is MGHRA and CDR2 YSYEKL. The CDR3 protein is CASSRTYRGRRTDTQYF.

V and J are TRBV12-3 or TRBV12-4 and TRBJ2-3; TCRdb indicates TRBD2, and absent DNA this call remains unverified. The CDR3 spans 16 residues. The chain's CDR3 is CASSLSGRALTDTQYF.

The V call is TRBV3-1, the J call TRBJ2-3; the TCRdb D gene call, TRBD1, has no DNA to confirm it. From germline, CDR1 is LGHDT and CDR2 YNNKEL (reference sequence). CDR3 size: 16 residues. CDR3 residues: CASSQELGRGADTQYF.

The genes are TRBV14 and TRBJ2-7. CDR1 is SGHDN and CDR2 is FVKESK in the germline V gene. CDR3 size: 13 residues. The CDR3 spells CASSQDLGGEQYF.

The CDR3 sequence: CASSLDHSQDTQYF. The J gene is TRBJ2-3, the V gene TRBV5-1. The CDR3 is made up of 14 amino acids. The germline V gene has CDR1 SGHRS and CDR2 YFSETQ.

The chain recombines TRBV9 with TRBJ1-4; TCRdb's D gene call, TRBD1, goes unchecked for lack of DNA. The CDR3 loop spans 14 amino acids. Germline CDR1 SGDLS, CDR2 YYNGEE. The CDR3: CASSTGTGVEKLFF.

The chain recombines TRBV5-1 with TRBJ2-1; TCRdb's D call of TRBD2 is untestable without DNA. The CDR3 spans 17 residues. CDR1 and CDR2 (germline): SGHRS, YFSETQ. CDR3 loop: CASSASLAGDTYNEQFF.

The V gene is TRBV5-1, the J gene TRBJ2-1; TCRdb's D call, TRBD1, is unchecked because there is no DNA. CDR1 is SGHRS and CDR2 is YFSETQ in the germline V gene. The CDR3 runs to 15 residues. The CDR3 protein is CASTSAGGAYNEQFF.

This chain uses TRBV11-2 with TRBJ2-1; lacking DNA, the TRBD2 call made by TCRdb goes unchecked. The CDR3 sequence is 18 residues long. The V gene's germline CDR1 is SGHAT and CDR2 FQNNGV. This chain's CDR3 is CASSLLYPGLAGNNEQFF. Full variable domain (missing parts from reference TRBV11-2 and TRBJ2-1): EAGVAQSPRYKIIEKRQSVAFWCNPISGHATLYWYQQILGQGPKLLIQFQNNGVVDDSQLPKDRFSAERLKGVDSTLKIQPAKLEDSAVYLCASSLLYPGLAGNNEQFFGPGTRLTVL.

The gene calls are TRBV5-1 and TRBJ2-5; there is no DNA to check the TCRdb D call of TRBD2. The CDR3 spans 16 residues. Looked up from germline, CDR1 is SGHRS and CDR2 is YFSETQ. The chain's CDR3 is CASSPPTSRAEETQYF.

V gene TRBV24-1 combines with J gene TRBJ2-1. Per germline, CDR1 KGHDR and CDR2 SFDVKD. There are 16 residues in the CDR3. The CDR3 is CATSDQRRWKGNEQFF.

This rearrangement joins TRBV29-1 to TRBJ1-3. This CDR3 region has 12 residues. From germline, CDR1 is SQVTM and CDR2 ANQGSEA. CDR3 amino acids: CSVEAPGNTIYF.

V gene TRBV4-1 combines with J gene TRBJ2-2; TCRdb's D gene call, TRBD2, goes unchecked for lack of DNA. This CDR3 has 14 amino acids. Germline assignment: CDR1 MGHRA and CDR2 YSYEKL. The CDR3: CASSLGIRSGELFF.

CDR3 loop: CASSPRLSTNEKLFF. This chain joins TRBV7-6 and TRBJ1-4. Germline V gives CDR1 SGHVS, CDR2 FNYEAQ. There are 15 residues in the CDR3.

The gene calls are TRBV5-1 and TRBJ2-2; TCRdb's D gene call, TRBD2, goes unchecked for lack of DNA. CDR3 length: 16 amino acids. Germline-derived CDR1 and CDR2 are SGHRS and YFSETQ. The CDR3 spells CASSLVGGSNTGELFF.

The V and J genes are TRBV10-3 and TRBJ2-1; the TCRdb call, TRBD1, lacks DNA for checking. This CDR3 has 17 residues. The germline V gene has CDR1 ENHRY and CDR2 SYGVKD. The CDR3 region is CAISGGTGSPSGNEQFF.

The chain links TRBV4-1 to TRBJ1-2; TCRdb's D call of TRBD1 is untestable without DNA. CDR3 length: 14 residues. Germline assignment: CDR1 MGHRA and CDR2 YSYEKL. This CDR3 is CASSQGGREKSDTF.

The chain is built from TRBV12-3 or TRBV12-4 and TRBJ2-7; TCRdb's D gene call, TRBD1, goes unchecked for lack of DNA. The CDR3 contains 15 residues. The CDR3 reads CASTLGQGKLYEQYF.

J is TRBJ2-2 and V is TRBV7-6; TCRdb lists TRBD1, though no DNA is available to test this call. CDR1 and CDR2 from the germline V gene are SGHVS and FNYEAQ. The CDR3 runs to 14 residues. The CDR3 reads CASSSSGTTGELFF.

The J gene is TRBJ2-7, the V gene TRBV12-3 or TRBV12-4; TCRdb's D call, TRBD2, is unchecked because there is no DNA. The CDR3 extends over 16 amino acids. The CDR3 loop is CASSLQGGPSSYEQYF.

CDR3 in amino acids: CASSAFTGLSYNEQFF. This sequence joins TRBV9 and TRBJ2-1; TCRdb reports TRBD1, a call that lacks DNA to check it against. Germline V gives CDR1 SGDLS, CDR2 YYNGEE. The CDR3 contains 16 residues.